The sequence of this T cell receptor (beta chain) was determined in a study of blood T cell repertoires in COVID-19. For the study at large: Some COVID-19 samples were acute and others convalescent; all came from the United States, Italy and Spain.

In the original processing: Reference gene primer amplification in the assay estimated nucleated cell counts. TCRdb's table, derived via immunoSEQ multiplex PCR, lists solely in-frame clones and lacks some. The D gene and trimming were derived from the DNA, and the V and J assignments and clone size from that table. The table includes roughly 300,000 clones, roughly 86% detected once. CDR3 length equals 11 residues. V was clipped by 11 bases and J by 3 bases; unmatched bases: 4. Per the germline V gene, CDR1 is LNHDA and CDR2 is SQIVND (reference sequence). This sequence originates from a woman aged 50 to 60 who had recovered from COVID-19. Sequencing used peripheral blood. The V and J genes are TRBV19 and TRBJ2-7; 7 nucleotides align to TRBD2. Here the CDR3 reads CAVSGGYEQYF. Here the CDR3 DNA reads TGTGCCGTTTCGGGGGGCTACGAGCAGTACTTC.